These 19 T cell receptor beta chains came from one sample sequenced in a study of T cells in Graves' hyperthyroidism and ophthalmopathy. The source material, RNA transcripts, was used to amplify TCR beta CDR3 regions. The HTBI set primed first-round TCR CDR3 RT-PCR. TCRdb analysed the multiplex PCR reads with MiXCR anew, one entry per CDR3 protein. This table has 600,000 to 700,000 distinct CDR3 sequences, about 45% appearing once. Sequencing input: peripheral blood or thyroid tissue (not recorded which). The receptors come from an adult man with Graves' disease, either hyperthyroidism or ophthalmopathy (not recorded which).

Worth noting for this clonotype: A read error may be the cause here, since a much bigger clone is one base away. The chain has TRBV5-1 and TRBJ1-3, with 7 bases matching TRBD1. The CDR3 covers 16 residues. The V gene end was trimmed by 0 bases and the J gene end by 4 bases; junction bases not matched to a gene: 7. CDR1 SGHRS and CDR2 YFSETQ come from the germline V gene. The DNA of the CDR3 is TGCGCCAGCAGCTTGGCCGGAGGGGGCGGCGGAAACACCATATATTTT. Its protein product is CASSLAGGGGGNTIYF.

CDR3 coding DNA: TGTGCCAGCAGCCAAGGCCGACAGGGTGGAAAACTGTTTTTT. It encodes CASSQGRQGGKLFF. The V gene is TRBV7-4, the J gene TRBJ1-4, with 7 bases lining up with TRBD1. CDR1 SGHVT and CDR2 SQSDAQ come from the germline V gene. J lost 10 bases, V lost 5 bases, and 10 bases had no gene match. The CDR3 runs 14 residues. The full variable domain, rest sourced from reference TRBV7-4 and TRBJ1-4, is GAGVSQSPRYKVAKRGRDVALRCDSISGHVTLYWYRQTLGQGSEVLTYSQSDAQRDKSGRPSGRFSAERPERSVSTLKIQRTEQGDSAVYLCASSQGRQGGKLFFGSGTQLSVL.

This clonotype was picked up a small number of times. CDR3 residues: CASSLPGAYQETQYF. CDR3 in DNA: TGCGCCAGCAGCTTACCAGGGGCGTACCAAGAGACCCAGTACTTC. The V call is TRBV5-1, the J call TRBJ2-5, with D possibly being TRBD1 (6 bases). The V end was cut by 2 bases, the J end by 0 bases, with 11 bases between. CDR1 is SGHRS and CDR2 is YFSETQ in the germline V gene. The CDR3 extends over 15 amino acids.

The chain carries TRBV19 and TRBJ1-1; D not certain. Germline CDR1 and CDR2: LNHDA and SQIVND (reference sequence). This CDR3 has 12 residues. Trimming pared 9 bases from V and 7 bases from J, leaving 15 bases between. The DNA of the CDR3 is TGTGCCAGCAGTTTTGCCTTCCTTGAAGCTTTCTTT. Translated: CASSFAFLEAFF.

This clonotype was observed many times. CDR3 amino acids: CASSSLPGPNEKLFF. CDR3 nucleotide sequence: TGTGCCAGCAGCTCGCTTCCGGGACCTAATGAAAAACTGTTTTTT. The chain carries TRBV7-9 and TRBJ1-4, with a weak D call TRBD1 (5 bases). CDR1 is SEHNR, CDR2 FQNEAQ, per germline (reference sequence). The CDR3 runs 15 residues. V gave up 4 bases and J gave up 3 bases, with 12 bases separating them.

V is TRBV7-9 and J is TRBJ1-2, with D maybe TRBD1 (6 bases). Germline V gene lookup returns CDR1 SEHNR and CDR2 FQNEAQ (reference sequence). The CDR3 sequence is 16 residues long. The germline V and J ends were trimmed by 9 bases and 2 bases, with 22 bases remaining between them. Here the CDR3 DNA reads TGTGCCAGTGGTACCAGGGGCGGGAAGCTAAACTATGGCTACACCTTC. It is translated as CASGTRGGKLNYGYTF. Full variable domain (outside the CDR3, taken from reference TRBV7-9 and TRBJ1-2): DTGVSQNPRHKITKRGQNVTFRCDPISEHNRLYWYRQTLGQGPEFLTYFQNEAQLEKSRLLSDRFSAERPKGSFSTLEIQRTEQGDSAMYLCASGTRGGKLNYGYTFGSGTRLTVV.

V and J are TRBV7-9 and TRBJ2-6; no clear D gene. This CDR3 is built from 14 residues. The V end lost 5 bases, the J end lost 4 bases, and 9 bases lay between the germline ends. Germline CDR1 is SEHNR and CDR2 is FQNEAQ (reference sequence). This CDR3 reads CASSISPGANVLTF. CDR3 bases: TGTGCCAGCAGCATAAGCCCGGGGGCCAACGTCCTGACTTTC. The full variable domain, with the rest looked up from reference TRBV7-9 and TRBJ2-6, is DTGVSQNPRHKITKRGQNVTFRCDPISEHNRLYWYRQTLGQGPEFLTYFQNEAQLEKSRLLSDRFSAERPKGSFSTLEIQRTEQGDSAMYLCASSISPGANVLTFGAGSRLTVL.

The chain couples TRBV7-6 to TRBJ1-2; D gene unclear. Between the trimmed V and J ends, which lost 6 bases and 11 bases, there was a span of 4 bases. The germline V gene encodes CDR1 SGHVS and CDR2 FNYEAQ. CDR3 length: 8 residues. The CDR3 nucleotides read TGTGCCAGCAGGGGTTACACCTTC. Protein product: CASRGYTF.

This clonotype has more than one count but fewer than ten. This chain joins TRBV19 and TRBJ2-2; either TRBD1 or TRBD2 may supply D (5 bases each). V lost 5 bases and J 5 bases, leaving 15 bases between the germline ends. This CDR3 comprises 15 residues. Germline V gene lookup returns CDR1 LNHDA and CDR2 SQIVND (reference sequence). In nucleotides, the CDR3 is TGTGCCAGTAGTTCTCCTTACGGGGCTACCGGGGAGCTGTTTTTT. Protein sequence: CASSSPYGATGELFF.

This chain joins TRBV20-1 and TRBJ1-6; the match to TRBD1 covers 8 bases. The germline V gene encodes CDR1 DFQATT and CDR2 SNEGSKA (reference sequence). V dropped 5 bases and J dropped 0; count of bases not matched to a gene: 6. This CDR3 contains 16 residues. Here the CDR3 reads CSAELTGGSYNSPLHF. The CDR3 bases are TGCAGTGCTGAACTAACAGGGGGCTCCTATAATTCACCCCTCCACTTT.

The chain employs TRBV29-1 and TRBJ1-2; possible D gene TRBD1, 6 bases. Trimming took 3 bases from V and 2 from J, leaving 10 bases between them. The CDR3 is made up of 13 amino acids. CDR1 and CDR2 from the germline V gene are SQVTM and ANQGSEA. This CDR3 reads CSVDRGRNYGYTF. The CDR3 DNA is TGCAGCGTTGATCGGGGGCGCAACTATGGCTACACCTTC. The full variable domain, in which reference TRBV29-1 and TRBJ1-2 provide the parts outside the CDR3, is SAVISQKPSRDICQRGTSLTIQCQVDSQVTMMFWYRQQPGQSLTLIATANQGSEATYESGFVIDKFPISRPNLTFSTLTVSNMSPEDSSIYLCSVDRGRNYGYTFGSGTRLTVV.

This clonotype was detected many times. V usage is TRBV7-9 and J usage is TRBJ1-2; D remains ambiguous. Germline V gene data show CDR1 as SEHNR and CDR2 as FQNEAQ (reference sequence). The CDR3 contains 13 residues. Trimming shortened V by 5 bases and J by 7 bases, and 14 bases separated the two germline ends. CDR3 loop: CASSQDGLSGYTF. CDR3 sequence (DNA): TGTGCCAGCAGCCAAGACGGGCTGAGTGGCTACACCTTC.

The rearrangement links TRBV6-5 to TRBJ1-1, with TRBD1 matching 7 bases. V lost 6 bases to trimming and J lost 2 bases; unmatched junction nucleotides: 6. In germline, CDR1 is MNHEY, CDR2 SVGAGI. The CDR3 has 14 amino acids. CDR3 sequence reads: CASRRGQRNTEAFF. For the CDR3, the DNA is TGTGCCAGCAGACGGGGACAGAGAAACACTGAAGCTTTCTTT.

With respect to this clonotype: The CDR3 carries no conserved terminal phenylalanine or tryptophan, so it likely arises from a read error. Because the CDR3's place on the DNA is in doubt, the DNA is left out and the CDR3 is given as listed by TCRdb. J is TRBJ1-1 and V is TRBV29-1; TRBD1, the table's D call, was not compared with the DNA. Germline CDR1 and CDR2: SQVTM and ANQGSEA. The CDR3 contains 9 residues when both ends are counted. The CDR3 sequence: CSVDPDSFY.

The chain couples TRBV2 to TRBJ2-5, with 7 bases matching TRBD2. CDR1 is SNHLY, CDR2 FYNNEI, per germline. The V segment lost 4 bases and the J segment 5 bases; nucleotides outside the gene matches: 19. This CDR3 has 18 residues. The CDR3 coding sequence is TGTGCCAGCAGTGCTAGAGATGGCCAAACTAGCGTAGCGGAGACCCAGTACTTC. Amino acids: CASSARDGQTSVAETQYF.

The chain couples TRBV7-9 to TRBJ2-2, with D possibly being TRBD2 (6 bases). The CDR3 sequence is 18 residues long. In germline, CDR1 is SEHNR, CDR2 FQNEAQ (reference sequence). V was pared by 3 bases and J by 8 bases, with 25 bases between. CDR3 region: CASSFVGPAGTGRGELFF. In nucleotides, the CDR3 is TGTGCCAGCAGCTTTGTAGGGCCAGCTGGGACTGGTAGAGGGGAGCTGTTTTTT.

This clonotype was detected ten times or more. In DNA form, the CDR3 reads TGTGCCAGCAGCCGCAACCCAATCGGGGGCTACACCTTC. This gives the protein CASSRNPIGGYTF. The genes are TRBV14 and TRBJ1-2; D gene uncertain. V lost 4 bases to trimming and J lost 8 bases, with 14 bases between them. This CDR3 region has 13 residues. CDR1 SGHDN and CDR2 FVKESK come from the germline V gene. Using reference TRBV14 and TRBJ1-2 for the parts outside the CDR3, the full variable domain is EAGVTQFPSHSVIEKGQTVTLRCDPISGHDNLYWYRRVMGKEIKFLLHFVKESKQDESGMPNNRFLAERTGGTYSTLKVQPAELEDSGVYFCASSRNPIGGYTFGSGTRLTVV.

The chain employs TRBV29-1 and TRBJ1-2; 8 bases align to TRBD1. Germline V gene sequence: CDR1 SQVTM, CDR2 ANQGSEA. The junction had 12 bases not matched to a gene; V was cut back by 7 bases and J by 5 bases. The CDR3 has 14 amino acids. For the CDR3, the DNA is TGCAGCGGGGACAGGAACAGGGGTCGGTATGGCTACACCTTC. The encoded protein is CSGDRNRGRYGYTF.

About this clonotype: At one end the junction does not follow the germline gene, possibly because of a read error. The chain employs TRBV12-3 or TRBV12-4 and TRBJ1-5; no definite D call. CDR3 size: 13 residues. The CDR3 protein is CASSGESNQPRHF. Here the CDR3 DNA reads TGTGCCAGCAGTGGGGAGAGCAATCAGCCCCGGCATTTT.